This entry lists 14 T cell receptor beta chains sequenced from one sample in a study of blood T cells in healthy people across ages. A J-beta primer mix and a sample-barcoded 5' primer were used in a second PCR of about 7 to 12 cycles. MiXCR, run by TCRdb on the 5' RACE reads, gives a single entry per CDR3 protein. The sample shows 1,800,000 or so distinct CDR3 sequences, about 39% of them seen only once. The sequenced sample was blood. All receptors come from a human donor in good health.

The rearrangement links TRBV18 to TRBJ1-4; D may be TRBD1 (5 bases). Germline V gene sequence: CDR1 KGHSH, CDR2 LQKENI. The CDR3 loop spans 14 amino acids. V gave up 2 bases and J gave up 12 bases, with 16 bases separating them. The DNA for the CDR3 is TGTGCCAGCTCACCAGGACACCGGGGCGTAGAACTGTTTTTT. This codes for CASSPGHRGVELFF. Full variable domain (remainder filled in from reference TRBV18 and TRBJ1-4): NAGVMQNPRHLVRRRGQEARLRCSPMKGHSHVYWYRQLPEEGLKFMVYLQKENIIDESGMPKERFSAEFPKEGPSILRIQQVVRGDSAAYFCASSPGHRGVELFFGSGTQLSVL.

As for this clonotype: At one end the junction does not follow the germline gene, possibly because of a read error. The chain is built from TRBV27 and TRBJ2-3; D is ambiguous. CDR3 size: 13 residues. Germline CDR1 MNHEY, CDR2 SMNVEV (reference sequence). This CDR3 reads CASSFTLPDAQYF. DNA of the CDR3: TGTGCCAGCAGTTTTACCTTACCAGATGCGCAGTATTTT.

CDR3 bases: TGTGCCAGCAGTCCCCGCGGGTCCGGTTACAATGAGCAGTACTTC. Residues: CASSPRGSGYNEQYF. The chain joins TRBV12-3 or TRBV12-4 to TRBJ2-4, with D possibly being TRBD2 (5 bases). This CDR3 is 15 amino acids long. V lost 5 bases, J lost 13 bases, and 24 bases lay in between.

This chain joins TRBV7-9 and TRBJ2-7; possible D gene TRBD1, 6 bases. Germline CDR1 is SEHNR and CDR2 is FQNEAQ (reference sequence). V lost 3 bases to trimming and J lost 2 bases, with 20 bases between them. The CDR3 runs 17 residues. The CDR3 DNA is TGTGCCAGCAGCTTGGGGTTTGGGGGCGAGATTCCCTACGAGCAGTACTTC. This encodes CASSLGFGGEIPYEQYF.

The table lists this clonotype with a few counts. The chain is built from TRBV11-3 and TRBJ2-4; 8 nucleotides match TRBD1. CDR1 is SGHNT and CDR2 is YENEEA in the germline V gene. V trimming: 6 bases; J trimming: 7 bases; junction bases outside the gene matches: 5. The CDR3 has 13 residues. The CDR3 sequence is CASRDRVANIQYF. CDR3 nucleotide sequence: TGTGCCAGCAGGGACAGGGTTGCGAACATTCAGTACTTC.

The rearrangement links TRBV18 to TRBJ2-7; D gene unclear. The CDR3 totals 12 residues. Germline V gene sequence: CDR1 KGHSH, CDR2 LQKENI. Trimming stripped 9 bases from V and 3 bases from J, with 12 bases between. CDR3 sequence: CASGINFYEQYF. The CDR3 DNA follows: TGTGCCAGTGGAATTAACTTCTACGAGCAGTACTTC.

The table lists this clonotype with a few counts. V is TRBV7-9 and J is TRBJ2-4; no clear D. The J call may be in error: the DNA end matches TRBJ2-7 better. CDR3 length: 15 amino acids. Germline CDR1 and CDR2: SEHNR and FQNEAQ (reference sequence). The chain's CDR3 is CASSLEDGSFTEQYF. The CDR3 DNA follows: TGTGCCAGCAGCTTAGAGGACGGGTCTTTTACCGAGCAGTACTTC.

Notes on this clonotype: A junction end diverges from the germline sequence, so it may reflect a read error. The CDR3 sequence: CASSQADGCTF. The CDR3 DNA reads TGTGCCAGCAGCCAGGCAGATGGCTGCACCTTC. The gene calls are TRBV3-1 and TRBJ1-2; D is undetermined. The germline gives CDR1 LGHDT, CDR2 YNNKEL (reference sequence). CDR3 length: 11 amino acids. Variable domain in full (rest from reference TRBV3-1 and TRBJ1-2): DTAVSQTPKYLVTQMGNDKSIKCEQNLGHDTMYWYKQDSKKFLKIMFSYNNKELIINETVPNRFSPKSPDKAHLNLHINSLELGDSAVYFCASSQADGCTFGSGTRLTVV.

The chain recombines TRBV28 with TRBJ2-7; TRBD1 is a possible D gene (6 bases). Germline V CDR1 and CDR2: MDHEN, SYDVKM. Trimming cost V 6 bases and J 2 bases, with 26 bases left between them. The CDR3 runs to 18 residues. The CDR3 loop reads CASSSLLLTGTNPYEQYF. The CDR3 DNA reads TGTGCCAGCAGCAGCCTCCTTCTAACCGGGACAAACCCCTACGAGCAGTACTTC.

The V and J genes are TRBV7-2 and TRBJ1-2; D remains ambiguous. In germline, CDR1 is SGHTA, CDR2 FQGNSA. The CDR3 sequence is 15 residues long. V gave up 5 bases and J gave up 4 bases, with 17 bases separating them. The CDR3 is CASSPNTSRRYGYTF. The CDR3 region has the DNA TGTGCCAGCAGCCCCAATACTTCCCGGCGCTATGGCTACACCTTC.

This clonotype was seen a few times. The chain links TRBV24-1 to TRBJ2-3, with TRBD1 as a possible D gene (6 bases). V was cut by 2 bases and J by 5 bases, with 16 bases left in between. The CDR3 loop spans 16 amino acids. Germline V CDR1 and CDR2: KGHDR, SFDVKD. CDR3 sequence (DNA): TGTGCCACCAGTGATTCGACAGGCGTAGTAGGAGATACGCAGTATTTT. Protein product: CATSDSTGVVGDTQYF.

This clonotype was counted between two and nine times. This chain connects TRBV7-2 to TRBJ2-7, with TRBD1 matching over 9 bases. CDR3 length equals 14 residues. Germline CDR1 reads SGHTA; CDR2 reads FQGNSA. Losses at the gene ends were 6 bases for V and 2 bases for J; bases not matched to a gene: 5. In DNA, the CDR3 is TGTGCCAGCAGTAGGGACAGGGTGGCCTACGAGCAGTACTTC. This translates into CASSRDRVAYEQYF.

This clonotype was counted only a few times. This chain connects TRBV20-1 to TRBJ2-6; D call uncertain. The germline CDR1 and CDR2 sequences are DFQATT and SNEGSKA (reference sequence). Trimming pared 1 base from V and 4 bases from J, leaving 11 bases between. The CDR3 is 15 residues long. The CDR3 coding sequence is TGCAGTGCTAGAGGGTCCTTGGCCGGGGCCAACGTCCTGACTTTC. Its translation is CSARGSLAGANVLTF.

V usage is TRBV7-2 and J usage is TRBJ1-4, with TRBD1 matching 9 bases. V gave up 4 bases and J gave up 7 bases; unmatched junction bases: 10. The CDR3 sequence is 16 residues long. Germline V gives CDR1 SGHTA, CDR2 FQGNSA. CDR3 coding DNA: TGTGCCAGCAGCTCCAGGTCCGGACAGGGGCGTGAAAAACTGTTTTTT. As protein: CASSSRSGQGREKLFF.